Described below is a single TCR beta chain sequence and its context. What it binds is not known. The sample is drawn from a study of PD-1 blockade in classical Hodgkin lymphoma. General study points: Complete responders entered with baseline diversity on par with newly diagnosed patients, the results showed. By cycle point C4D1, TCR diversity had risen significantly in CD4+ cells (but not CD8+ cells).

Each of the patients experienced relapse following autologous stem cell transplantation, and their brentuximab vedotin exposure differed. Best outcomes ranged across complete response, partial response and progressive disease. Assay used: immunoSEQ multiplex PCR; TCRdb lists only in-frame clones, some missing. This sample has about 2,100 clones; 75% to 90% occur once, and the top ten carry roughly 25%. The clonotype comes from a human donor with classical Hodgkin lymphoma. The material was peripheral blood mononuclear cells (PBMCs), obtained at baseline.

CDR3 residues: CSGGLANTDTQYF. CDR3 in DNA: TGCAGCGGCGGACTAGCGAACACAGATACGCAGTATTTT. The V gene is TRBV29-1, the J gene TRBJ2-3; 9 nucleotides agree with TRBD2. CDR3 length: 13 residues. Germline V gene sequence: CDR1 SQVTM, CDR2 ANQGSEA. V lost 7 bases to trimming and J lost 2 bases; unmatched junction nucleotides: 4.